The clone carrying this T cell receptor beta chain was detected a few times. Its antigen is not known. This sample was taken from a study of beta chain features in type 1 diabetes. The CDR3 covers 15 residues. V was clipped by 3 bases and J by 0 bases, with 11 bases between them. Looked up from germline, CDR1 is KGHSH and CDR2 is LQKENI. Study-level results: There was a moderate but significant shortening of TCRB CDR3s in all four CD4+ subsets of Type 1 diabetes patients.

The authors reverse transcribed all of the isolated RNA, so sequencing captured expressed TCRB transcripts. TCRdb's copy holds only in-frame clones and misses some; the assay was immunoSEQ multiplex PCR. The repertoire has 300,000 to 400,000 clones, around 10% of them found once; the top ten carry less than 0.65%. This clonotype was sampled from a man aged 25-45 years with type 1 diabetes. Sequenced input: central memory CD4+ T cells from blood. V and J are TRBV18 and TRBJ1-2, with a possible D match to TRBD1 (6 bases). This CDR3 reads CASSPTGDANYGYTF. In nucleotides, the CDR3 is TGTGCCAGCTCACCGACAGGCGACGCTAACTATGGCTACACCTTC.